This T cell receptor beta chain came from a study of blood T cell repertoires in COVID-19. Authors' data handling: Reference gene primer amplification yielded estimated nucleated cell counts. Profiling relied on immunoSEQ multiplex PCR, and the TCRdb table lists in-frame clones only, not all of them. The V and J calls and clone size were taken over from that table, and D and trimming were inferred from the DNA. Among some 150,000 clones listed, about 85% were seen once. CDR3 length: 14 amino acids. CDR1 is ENHRY, CDR2 SYGVKD, per germline. With 5 bases removed from V and 5 bases from J, the gap between germline ends came to 13 bases.

The sample taken for sequencing was peripheral blood. J is TRBJ2-1 and V is TRBV10-3; D remains unclear. This clonotype was obtained from a man aged 55 to 69 with COVID-19, enrolled during active disease. For the CDR3, the DNA is TGTGCCATCAGTTCCCTGAGAGAAAACAATGAGCAGTTCTTC. Translation gives CAISSLRENNEQFF.